This TCR beta chain comes out of a study of T cells in Graves' hyperthyroidism and ophthalmopathy. Authors of the study amplified TCR beta CDR3 regions from RNA transcripts. Researchers ran a first-round RT-PCR on the TCR CDR3 using the HTBI primer set. TCRdb called the multiplex PCR reads again in MiXCR, with one record for every CDR3 protein. The data contain around 250,000 distinct CDR3 sequences, roughly 17% of them singletons. The sample holds many counts of this clonotype. Trimming at V came to 2 bases and at J to 1 base, leaving 7 bases not matched to a gene. Germline assignment: CDR1 MNHEY and CDR2 SVGEGT. The CDR3 is 17 amino acids.

The sequencing input was blood. V usage is TRBV6-2 or TRBV6-3 and J usage is TRBJ2-1, with 8 bases that match TRBD1. The sequence was collected from a woman in her late teens or twenties with Graves' ophthalmopathy. The CDR3 loop reads CASSYPRTGWSYNEQFF. CDR3 DNA sequence: TGTGCCAGCAGTTACCCCAGGACAGGGTGGTCCTACAATGAGCAGTTCTTC.